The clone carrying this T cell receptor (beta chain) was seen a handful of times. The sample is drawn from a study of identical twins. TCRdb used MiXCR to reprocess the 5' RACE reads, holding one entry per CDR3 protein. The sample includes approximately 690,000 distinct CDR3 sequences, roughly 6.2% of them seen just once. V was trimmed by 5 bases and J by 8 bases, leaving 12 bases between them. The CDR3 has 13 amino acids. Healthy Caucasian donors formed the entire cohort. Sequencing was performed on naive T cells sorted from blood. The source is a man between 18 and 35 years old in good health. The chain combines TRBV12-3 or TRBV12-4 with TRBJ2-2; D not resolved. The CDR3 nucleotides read TGTGCCAGCAGTATCCACAGCTCTGGGGAGCTGTTTTTT. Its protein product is CASSIHSSGELFF.